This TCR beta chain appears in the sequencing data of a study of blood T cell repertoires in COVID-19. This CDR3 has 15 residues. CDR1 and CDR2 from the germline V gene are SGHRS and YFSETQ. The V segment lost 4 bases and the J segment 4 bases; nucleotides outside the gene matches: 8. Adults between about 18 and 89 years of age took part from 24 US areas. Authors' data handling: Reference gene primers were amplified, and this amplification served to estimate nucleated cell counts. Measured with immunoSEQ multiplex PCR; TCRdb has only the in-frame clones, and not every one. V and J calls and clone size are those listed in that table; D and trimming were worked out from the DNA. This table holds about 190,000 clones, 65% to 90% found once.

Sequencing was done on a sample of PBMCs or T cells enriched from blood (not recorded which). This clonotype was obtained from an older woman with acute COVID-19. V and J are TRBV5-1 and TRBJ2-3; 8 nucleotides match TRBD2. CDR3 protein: CASSAGTSQPDTQYF. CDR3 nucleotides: TGCGCCAGCAGCGCCGGGACTAGTCAACCAGATACGCAGTATTTT. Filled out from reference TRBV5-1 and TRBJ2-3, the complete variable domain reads KAGVTQTPRYLIKTRGQQVTLSCSPISGHRSVSWYQQTPGQGLQFLFEYFSETQRNKGNFPGRFSGRQFSNSRSEMNVSTLELGDSALYLCASSAGTSQPDTQYFGPGTRLTVL.